This T cell receptor (beta chain) came from a study of blood T cell repertoires in COVID-19. Study in general: The United States, Italy and Spain supplied acute and convalescent COVID-19 samples.

Original data processing: The authors estimated nucleated cell counts from reference gene primer amplification. Here immunoSEQ multiplex PCR was the method, and the copy in TCRdb shows in-frame clones only, minus some. That table is the source of V, J and clone size, and D and trimming were worked out from the DNA. The table has 65,000 to 80,000 clones, roughly 90% seen once; the top ten hold 4.6%. The germline V gene has CDR1 MDHEN and CDR2 SYDVKM. The length of the CDR3 is 13 residues. V lost 5 bases and J lost 5; bases outside the gene matches: 3. The sequenced sample was peripheral blood. V and J are TRBV28 and TRBJ1-2, with 9 bases lining up with TRBD1. This receptor was taken from a man between 50 and 59 years old with active COVID-19. CDR3 sequence reads: CASSQGQGYGYTF. In nucleotides, the CDR3 is TGTGCCAGCAGTCAAGGACAGGGGTATGGCTACACCTTC.